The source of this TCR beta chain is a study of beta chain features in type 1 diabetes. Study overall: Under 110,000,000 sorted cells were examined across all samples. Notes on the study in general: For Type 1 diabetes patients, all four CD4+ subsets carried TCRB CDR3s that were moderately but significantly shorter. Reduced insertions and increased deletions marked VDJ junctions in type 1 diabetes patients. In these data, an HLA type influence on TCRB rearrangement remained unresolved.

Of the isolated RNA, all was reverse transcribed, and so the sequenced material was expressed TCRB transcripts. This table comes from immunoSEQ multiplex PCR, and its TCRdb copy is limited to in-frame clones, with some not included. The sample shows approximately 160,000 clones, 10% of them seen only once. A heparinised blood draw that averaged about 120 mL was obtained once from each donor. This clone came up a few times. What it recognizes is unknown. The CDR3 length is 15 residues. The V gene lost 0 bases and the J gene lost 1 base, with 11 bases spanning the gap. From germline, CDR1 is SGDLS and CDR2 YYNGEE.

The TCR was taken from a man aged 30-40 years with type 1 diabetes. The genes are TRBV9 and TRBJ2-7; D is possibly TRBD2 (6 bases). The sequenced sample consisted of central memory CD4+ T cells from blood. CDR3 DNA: TGTGCCAGCAGCGTAGGAGGAGGGATATCCTACGAGCAGTACTTC. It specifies CASSVGGGISYEQYF.